Listed below are T cell receptor beta chains from one sample, sequenced in a study of T cells in Graves' hyperthyroidism and ophthalmopathy. TCRdb fed the multiplex PCR reads into MiXCR, producing one record per CDR3 protein. The sample contains 410,000 or so distinct CDR3 sequences, roughly 14% of which appear only once. The sample consisted of blood. These receptor sequences come from a man aged 18 to 30 with Graves' ophthalmopathy. Both conserved end residues are part of each CDR3. The order of the fields is CDR3 DNA, CDR3 protein, V gene, clone size, D gene, J gene. D genes are given only for firm matches. Part of the rows lack a size; the others show once, few, many or a class for expanded clones.

CDR3nt: TGTGCCACCGGGACAGGGGTAAACACTGAAGCTTTCTTT
CDR3aa: CATGTGVNTEAFF
v_gene: TRBV11-2
abundance: many
d_gene: TRBD1
j_gene: TRBJ1-1

CDR3nt: TGCGCCAGCAGCTTGTCGACGGACCAAGAGACCCAGTACTTC
CDR3aa: CASSLSTDQETQYF
v_gene: TRBV5-1
abundance: many
d_gene: -
j_gene: TRBJ2-5

CDR3nt: TGTGCCAGCAGCGTAGTCGAGGGAAGTGAGCAGTACTTC
CDR3aa: CASSVVEGSEQYF
v_gene: TRBV9
abundance: -
d_gene: -
j_gene: TRBJ2-7

CDR3nt: TGTGCCAGCAGCTTAGCACAGGCCTCTCTGGAAAAACTGTTTTTT
CDR3aa: CASSLAQASLEKLFF
v_gene: TRBV11-2
abundance: many
d_gene: -
j_gene: TRBJ1-4

CDR3nt: TGTGCCAGCAGCTCGAACGGGGGAATTGGGTATGGCTACACCTTC
CDR3aa: CASSSNGGIGYGYTF
v_gene: TRBV7-9
abundance: many
d_gene: -
j_gene: TRBJ1-2

CDR3nt: TGTGCCAGCAGCTCACCACAGGGGCTGAGCTCCTACGAGCAGTACTTC
CDR3aa: CASSSPQGLSSYEQYF
v_gene: TRBV5-5
abundance: many
d_gene: TRBD1
j_gene: TRBJ2-7

CDR3nt: TGTGCCAGCAGTTGGGGGGGGTACCAAGAGACCCAGTACTTC
CDR3aa: CASSWGGYQETQYF
v_gene: TRBV6-1
abundance: -
d_gene: TRBD2
j_gene: TRBJ2-5

CDR3nt: TGTGCCAGCAGTTTATACGGAGATACGCAGTATTTT
CDR3aa: CASSLYGDTQYF
v_gene: TRBV27
abundance: few
d_gene: -
j_gene: TRBJ2-3

CDR3nt: TGTGCCAGCAGAAGGACACCTGACCAAGAGACCCAGTACTTC
CDR3aa: CASRRTPDQETQYF
v_gene: TRBV12-3/TRBV12-4
abundance: many
d_gene: -
j_gene: TRBJ2-5

CDR3nt: TGCAGTGCACTGGGACAGGGGGGAAACACCATATATTTT
CDR3aa: CSALGQGGNTIYF
v_gene: TRBV20-1
abundance: -
d_gene: TRBD1
j_gene: TRBJ1-3

CDR3nt: TGTGCCAGTAGTATTGGTAGCATGAACACTGAAGCTTTCTTT
CDR3aa: CASSIGSMNTEAFF
v_gene: TRBV19
abundance: -
d_gene: -
j_gene: TRBJ1-1

CDR3nt: TGTGCCAGCAGTTACTCTAGCGGTAGTTATAGCAATCAGCCCCAGCATTTT
CDR3aa: CASSYSSGSYSNQPQHF
v_gene: TRBV6-6
abundance: many
d_gene: -
j_gene: TRBJ1-5

CDR3nt: TGTGCCAGCAGGCCGGACGGCTTTTACGAGCAGTACTTC
CDR3aa: CASRPDGFYEQYF
v_gene: TRBV6-1
abundance: many
d_gene: -
j_gene: TRBJ2-7

CDR3nt: TGTGCCTGGAGTGTACAAGAGACCCAGTACTTC
CDR3aa: CAWSVQETQYF
v_gene: TRBV30
abundance: many
d_gene: -
j_gene: TRBJ2-5

CDR3nt: TGTGCCAGCTCACCGGAACAGGGTCGCTATGGCTACACCTTC
CDR3aa: CASSPEQGRYGYTF
v_gene: TRBV18
abundance: few
d_gene: -
j_gene: TRBJ1-2

CDR3nt: TGTGCCAGCAGCCAAGGGGTGACGAACACTGAAGCTTTCTTT
CDR3aa: CASSQGVTNTEAFF
v_gene: TRBV7-3
abundance: many
d_gene: -
j_gene: TRBJ1-1

CDR3nt: TGTGCCAGCAGCGGAGGGGATTATGGCTACACCTTC
CDR3aa: CASSGGDYGYTF
v_gene: TRBV7-9
abundance: many
d_gene: -
j_gene: TRBJ1-2

CDR3nt: TGTGCCTGGGGGCTAGACGAGACCCGGTACTTC
CDR3aa: CAWGLDETRYF
v_gene: TRBV30
abundance: -
d_gene: -
j_gene: TRBJ2-5

CDR3nt: TGTGCCAGCAGCTCATCCGCGGGAGCGGTCTACAATGAGCAGTTCTTC
CDR3aa: CASSSSAGAVYNEQFF
v_gene: TRBV7-8
abundance: many
d_gene: TRBD2
j_gene: TRBJ2-1

CDR3nt: TGTGCCAGCAGCTCCTCCCATGGAGCTGGCGATACGCAGTATTTT
CDR3aa: CASSSSHGAGDTQYF
v_gene: TRBV11-3
abundance: many
d_gene: -
j_gene: TRBJ2-3

CDR3nt: TGTGCCAGCAGCCCCGGGGCAGCCAGTAACTACGAGCAGTACTTC
CDR3aa: CASSPGAASNYEQYF
v_gene: TRBV5-6
abundance: -
d_gene: -
j_gene: TRBJ2-7

CDR3nt: TGCAGTGCTAGAGAGCGAGAGGGGTTTAGCACAGATACGCAGTATTTT
CDR3aa: CSAREREGFSTDTQYF
v_gene: TRBV20-1
abundance: many
d_gene: -
j_gene: TRBJ2-3

CDR3nt: TGTGCCAGCAGCCAAGCATCGGCCGATCAGCCCCAGCATTTT
CDR3aa: CASSQASADQPQHF
v_gene: TRBV3-1
abundance: many
d_gene: -
j_gene: TRBJ1-5

CDR3nt: TGCGCCAGCAGCCAAGCTCAAAAACTGTTTTTT
CDR3aa: CASSQAQKLFF
v_gene: TRBV4-1
abundance: few
d_gene: -
j_gene: TRBJ1-4

CDR3nt: TGTGCCAGCAGCTTGGGGCCTGGGGGCATAGGAAATCAGCCCCAGCATTTT
CDR3aa: CASSLGPGGIGNQPQHF
v_gene: TRBV7-6
abundance: many
d_gene: -
j_gene: TRBJ1-5

CDR3nt: TGTGCCATCAGTGGCCGGGACAGTAATAATTCACCCCTCCACTTT
CDR3aa: CAISGRDSNNSPLHF
v_gene: TRBV10-3
abundance: few
d_gene: TRBD1
j_gene: TRBJ1-6

CDR3nt: TGTGCCAGCAGTGAAGGTTACGGCGGGTACGAGCAGTACTTC
CDR3aa: CASSEGYGGYEQYF
v_gene: TRBV6-1
abundance: many
d_gene: -
j_gene: TRBJ2-7

CDR3nt: TGTGCCAGCTCACTAGAGGGAAATGGCGGCTACACCTTC
CDR3aa: CASSLEGNGGYTF
v_gene: TRBV18
abundance: -
d_gene: -
j_gene: TRBJ1-2

CDR3nt: TGTGCCAGCAGCTTGGGGACAGCGCCAGTCTACGAGCAGTACTTC
CDR3aa: CASSLGTAPVYEQYF
v_gene: TRBV7-8
abundance: -
d_gene: TRBD1
j_gene: TRBJ2-7

CDR3nt: TGCGCCAGCAGCCAAGATCAGGGGACATATCAGCCCCAGCATTTT
CDR3aa: CASSQDQGTYQPQHF
v_gene: TRBV4-1
abundance: many
d_gene: -
j_gene: TRBJ1-5

CDR3nt: TGTGCCAGCAGACCCGGGACAGGGGAGGTCAATGAGCAGTTCTTC
CDR3aa: CASRPGTGEVNEQFF
v_gene: TRBV25-1
abundance: few
d_gene: TRBD1
j_gene: TRBJ2-1

CDR3nt: TGCAGTGCTAGGACGGTGGGAAACACTGAAGCTTTCTTT
CDR3aa: CSARTVGNTEAFF
v_gene: TRBV20-1
abundance: many
d_gene: -
j_gene: TRBJ1-1

CDR3nt: TGTGCCAGCAGCGCCCTTGGGGGGTACGAGCAGTACTTC
CDR3aa: CASSALGGYEQYF
v_gene: TRBV3-1
abundance: few
d_gene: -
j_gene: TRBJ2-7

CDR3nt: TGTGCCAGCAGCCCGCGGGAGCCCGACTACGAGCAGTACTTC
CDR3aa: CASSPREPDYEQYF
v_gene: TRBV7-2
abundance: many
d_gene: TRBD2
j_gene: TRBJ2-7

CDR3nt: TGTGCCAGCAGTTTAGCGGGGGGGCTGGAGACCCAGTACTTC
CDR3aa: CASSLAGGLETQYF
v_gene: TRBV12-3/TRBV12-4
abundance: many
d_gene: -
j_gene: TRBJ2-5

CDR3nt: TGCGCCAGCAGCTTGGCCGAACGGGGCGAGCAGTTCTTC
CDR3aa: CASSLAERGEQFF
v_gene: TRBV5-1
abundance: once
d_gene: -
j_gene: TRBJ2-1

CDR3nt: TGTGCCAGCAGGAAGATACAGGGGGCCTCCTATAATTCACCCCTCCACTTT
CDR3aa: CASRKIQGASYNSPLHF
v_gene: TRBV12-3/TRBV12-4
abundance: -
d_gene: TRBD1
j_gene: TRBJ1-6

CDR3nt: TGTGCCAGCAGTAGTAGGTCAGGGACCCAGTACTTC
CDR3aa: CASSSRSGTQYF
v_gene: TRBV27
abundance: -
d_gene: -
j_gene: TRBJ2-5

CDR3nt: TGTGCCAGCAGTATGGTACAGGGCATAGCTGAAGCTTTCTTT
CDR3aa: CASSMVQGIAEAFF
v_gene: TRBV27
abundance: many
d_gene: -
j_gene: TRBJ1-1

CDR3nt: TGTGCCAGCAGTAACGGGGGGGATGGCTACACCTTC
CDR3aa: CASSNGGDGYTF
v_gene: TRBV6-1
abundance: -
d_gene: -
j_gene: TRBJ1-2

CDR3nt: TGCGCCAGCAGCGGCGGGACAGGGTCCTACGAGCAGTACTTC
CDR3aa: CASSGGTGSYEQYF
v_gene: TRBV5-1
abundance: -
d_gene: TRBD1
j_gene: TRBJ2-7

CDR3nt: TGTGCCAGCAGCACGCCGACAGGGACCGGGGAGCTGTTTTTT
CDR3aa: CASSTPTGTGELFF
v_gene: TRBV3-1
abundance: many
d_gene: TRBD1
j_gene: TRBJ2-2

CDR3nt: TGCAGTGCCCCAGAACCAGGGGGTAATCAGCCCCAGCATTTT
CDR3aa: CSAPEPGGNQPQHF
v_gene: TRBV20-1
abundance: many
d_gene: TRBD1
j_gene: TRBJ1-5

CDR3nt: TGTGCCAGCAGCGCTGGAGCGGAAACCTACGAGCAGTACTTC
CDR3aa: CASSAGAETYEQYF
v_gene: TRBV9
abundance: few
d_gene: -
j_gene: TRBJ2-7

CDR3nt: TGTGCCACCAGTGGCTGGGACAGGGGATCTAAGAGCCAAGAGACCCAGTACTTC
CDR3aa: CATSGWDRGSKSQETQYF
v_gene: TRBV24-1
abundance: few
d_gene: TRBD1
j_gene: TRBJ2-5

CDR3nt: TGTGCCAGCAGTTACTCCGAAGGGATGACCGGGGAGCTGTTTTTT
CDR3aa: CASSYSEGMTGELFF
v_gene: TRBV6-5
abundance: many
d_gene: -
j_gene: TRBJ2-2

CDR3nt: TGCAGTGCTAGAGATGGAGTAGCGGGAGGTAAATACGAGCAGTACTTC
CDR3aa: CSARDGVAGGKYEQYF
v_gene: TRBV20-1
abundance: many
d_gene: TRBD2
j_gene: TRBJ2-7

CDR3nt: TGTGCCAGTGGAGGGACGGCCAACCAAGAGACCCAGTACTTC
CDR3aa: CASGGTANQETQYF
v_gene: TRBV19
abundance: many
d_gene: -
j_gene: TRBJ2-5

CDR3nt: TGTGCCAGCAGTTTGGGAGGGACAGATGGTGGCTACACCTTC
CDR3aa: CASSLGGTDGGYTF
v_gene: TRBV27
abundance: -
d_gene: TRBD1
j_gene: TRBJ1-2

CDR3nt: TGTGCCATCAGTGAACGGCGTAACTATGGCTACACCTTC
CDR3aa: CAISERRNYGYTF
v_gene: TRBV10-3
abundance: many
d_gene: -
j_gene: TRBJ1-2

CDR3nt: TGTGCCACCAGTAGACTAGCGGGAGATACAGATACGCAGTATTTT
CDR3aa: CATSRLAGDTDTQYF
v_gene: TRBV24-1
abundance: many
d_gene: TRBD2
j_gene: TRBJ2-3

CDR3nt: TGTGCCAGCAGCTTAACACCGGGACCTATTCTCGATGAGCAGTTCTTC
CDR3aa: CASSLTPGPILDEQFF
v_gene: TRBV7-3
abundance: many
d_gene: -
j_gene: TRBJ2-1

CDR3nt: TGTGCCAGCAGCTTGCGGACTCCTCAAGAGACCCAGTACTTC
CDR3aa: CASSLRTPQETQYF
v_gene: TRBV5-6
abundance: -
d_gene: -
j_gene: TRBJ2-5

CDR3nt: TGCAGCGTTGAGGCAGAGGACACAGAGACCCAGTACTTC
CDR3aa: CSVEAEDTETQYF
v_gene: TRBV29-1
abundance: -
d_gene: -
j_gene: TRBJ2-5

CDR3nt: TGTGCCAGCTCACCAACAGATAATGAGCAGTTCTTC
CDR3aa: CASSPTDNEQFF
v_gene: TRBV18
abundance: many
d_gene: -
j_gene: TRBJ2-1

CDR3nt: TGTGCCAGTAGTACAGGTCAGGGTGAAGCTTTCTTT
CDR3aa: CASSTGQGEAFF
v_gene: TRBV19
abundance: many
d_gene: -
j_gene: TRBJ1-1

CDR3nt: TGTGCCAGCTACGTTTTAGACGGGACTATCTATGGCTACACCTTC
CDR3aa: CASYVLDGTIYGYTF
v_gene: TRBV2
abundance: -
d_gene: -
j_gene: TRBJ1-2

CDR3nt: TGCGCCAGCAGCTTGCTGGGACAGGGGTTCACCGAGCAGTACTTC
CDR3aa: CASSLLGQGFTEQYF
v_gene: TRBV5-1
abundance: many
d_gene: TRBD1
j_gene: TRBJ2-7

CDR3nt: TGTGCCAGCAGTTTACAGGGACCCTCTGGAAACACCATATATTTT
CDR3aa: CASSLQGPSGNTIYF
v_gene: TRBV12-3/TRBV12-4
abundance: many
d_gene: -
j_gene: TRBJ1-3